Each of the 7 T cell receptor beta chains below was sequenced from the same sample in a study of Ad26.COV2.S vaccination and SARS-CoV-2 variants. The table came from immunoSEQ multiplex PCR; TCRdb's copy has only in-frame clones and leaves some out. The profile covers about 350,000 clones, with 92% appearing a single time and 3.9% taken by the ten largest. Sequences were derived from peripheral blood, sampled after recovery from COVID-19. The receptors originated from a human donor who had recovered from COVID-19.

The chain carries TRBV18 and TRBJ1-2; D is uncertain. Germline CDR1 KGHSH, CDR2 LQKENI. The CDR3 runs to 13 residues. Trimming cost V 4 bases and J 4 bases, with 10 bases left between them. The CDR3 sequence: CASSLDPSYGYTF. CDR3 in DNA: TGTGCCAGCTCACTGGACCCTTCCTATGGCTACACCTTC.

The chain employs TRBV5-6 and TRBJ1-1; no reliable D call. The germline V and J ends were trimmed by 1 base and 7 bases, with 5 bases remaining between them. CDR1 and CDR2 (germline): SGHDT, YYEEEE. The CDR3 is 11 residues long. CDR3 in amino acids: CASSLSSEAFF. Here the CDR3 DNA reads TGTGCCAGCAGCTTGTCCAGTGAAGCTTTCTTT.

This chain joins TRBV3-1 (or the pseudogene TRBV3-2) and TRBJ1-1, with D maybe TRBD1 (6 bases). The V end lost 4 bases, the J end lost 0 bases, and 9 bases lay between the germline ends. This CDR3 is built from 14 residues. The germline V gene has CDR1 LGHDT and CDR2 YNNKEL (reference sequence). The CDR3 spells CASSRGQLNTEAFF. The CDR3 region has the DNA TGTGCCAGCAGCCGCGGACAGTTGAACACTGAAGCTTTCTTT.

The rearrangement uses TRBV6-5 and TRBJ1-2, with a possible D match to TRBD1 (5 bases). The CDR3 runs 15 residues. Germline CDR1 reads MNHEY; CDR2 reads SVGAGI. V lost 2 bases and J lost 0, with 10 bases in between. The CDR3 spells CASSYGDGSNYGYTF. The CDR3 DNA sequence: TGTGCCAGCAGTTACGGGGACGGGTCTAACTATGGCTACACCTTC.

The chain links TRBV10-3 to TRBJ2-1; 8 nucleotides align to TRBD1. Germline V gives CDR1 ENHRY, CDR2 SYGVKD. The V gene end was trimmed by 6 bases and the J gene end by 5 bases; junction bases not matched to a gene: 3. The CDR3 runs to 13 residues. CDR3: CAIRGTGDNEQFF. CDR3 in DNA: TGTGCCATCAGGGGGACAGGAGACAATGAGCAGTTCTTC.

V is TRBV5-1 and J is TRBJ1-4, with TRBD1 matching 9 bases. V lost 2 bases to trimming and J lost 2 bases; unmatched junction nucleotides: 1. The germline V gene encodes CDR1 SGHRS and CDR2 YFSETQ. The CDR3 has 15 amino acids. The CDR3 sequence is CASSLGQGTNEKLFF. The CDR3 DNA reads TGCGCCAGCAGCTTAGGACAGGGGACTAATGAAAAACTGTTTTTT.

The chain links TRBV9 to TRBJ1-2; D gene uncertain. V lost 0 bases to trimming and J lost 3 bases, with 12 bases between them. The germline gives CDR1 SGDLS, CDR2 YYNGEE. The CDR3 is 15 amino acids. CDR3 sequence reads: CASSVVPGPYYGYTF. Written as DNA, the CDR3 is TGTGCCAGCAGCGTAGTTCCGGGTCCTTACTATGGCTACACCTTC. Complete variable domain (other parts from reference TRBV9 and TRBJ1-2): DSGVTQTPKHLITATGQRVTLRCSPRSGDLSVYWYQQSLDQGLQFLIQYYNGEERAKGNILERFSAQQFPDLHSELNLSSLELGDSALYFCASSVVPGPYYGYTFGSGTRLTVV.